These T cell receptor beta chains were read from a single sample in a study of T-cell reconstitution after alpha-beta-depleted transplantation in children. Each CDR3 protein gets one entry after TCRdb re-called the PCR reads with MiXCR. This sample has 200,000 to 300,000 distinct CDR3 sequences, with 6.5% to 10% found just once. The source material was PBMCs, mostly from graft donor cells, sampled 180 days after TCRalphabeta/CD19-depleted stem cell transplant. The receptors originated from a male patient younger than 18 who had a stem cell transplant for acute lymphoblastic leukemia, so the T cells may come from the graft donor. Both conserved end residues are part of each CDR3.

TRBV2	CASSEVSPLKNLLQDAGELFF
TRBV7-8	CASSVLGAPTTNEQFF
TRBV5-1	CASTTGRPNTGELFF
TRBV6-6	CASSYRDLTDTQYF
TRBV7-2	CASSLEMGGYTF
TRBV3-1	CASSLDRGEAFF
TRBV19	CASSTTGRETQYF
TRBV12-3/TRBV12-4	CASSLYKDSPLHF
TRBV7-8	CASSFHRDSLETQYF
TRBV19	CASSILGSPSTDTQYF
TRBV12-3/TRBV12-4	CASSFKSASSRVHPYEQYF
TRBV6-5	CASSYKRGVAKNIQYF
TRBV28	CASSFVAAKGRETQYF
TRBV7-9	CASSLAQSHTEAFF
TRBV7-9	CASSLRVGILSYEQYF
TRBV5-6	CASSLAGTGMNTEAFF
TRBV2	CASNRQTYGYTF
TRBV12-3/TRBV12-4	CASVGGTPYNEQFF
TRBV7-8	CASSLGEGYSGNTIYF
TRBV6-1	CASSLTGVGNSNQPQHF
TRBV4-1	CASSQESGTAVYSNQPQHF
TRBV5-5	CASSLGYVTYNEQFF
TRBV6-2/TRBV6-3	CASRSLNTEAFF
TRBV4-3	CASSQDFTGSGNTDTQYF
TRBV20-1	CSAHPLAGETGELFF
TRBV5-1	CASSSTGVYEQYF
TRBV12-5	CASGLRAGHYEQYF
TRBV4-1	CASSPLVGLTVSTDTQYF
TRBV5-4	CASSQDIVTEAFF
TRBV11-1	CASSLVPGHTPAYNEQFF
TRBV9	CASSVLAASYNEQFF